This is a list of T cell receptor beta chains from one sample in a study of T cells after posttransplantation cyclophosphamide. The method was immunoSEQ multiplex PCR; TCRdb's version includes in-frame clones alone and lacks a portion of them. The sample carries about 24,000 clones, approximately 85% recorded once. Source material: PBMCs. The receptor source for this set is a woman aged 55-70 years with a blood cancer, CMV-positive, and with a related stem cell donor. The CDR3 runs from the conserved cysteine through the conserved F or W. D genes are given only for firm matches.

V	J	D	CDR3
TRBV4-2	TRBJ1-5	-	CASSQEARTNNQPQHF
TRBV6-5	TRBJ1-1	TRBD1	CASSLYPRQGEAFF
TRBV10-1	TRBJ1-2	-	CASSADRIYGYTF
TRBV7-9	TRBJ1-5	-	CASSLDLTAQHF
TRBV6-1	TRBJ2-7	TRBD2	CAISVGGSISFRYEQYF
TRBV5-1	TRBJ2-7	TRBD1	CASSPALGVFSGQYYEQYF
TRBV2	TRBJ2-1	TRBD2	CASREAGALEQFF
TRBV7-9	TRBJ2-7	TRBD1	CASREGQGYEQYF
TRBV5-8	TRBJ2-6	-	CASSLRGSGANVLTF
TRBV30	TRBJ2-3	TRBD1	CAWSRGQGWTDTQYF
TRBV21-1	TRBJ2-7	-	CASSKCATSGYEQYF
TRBV18	TRBJ1-1	-	CASSPRDQAGYTEAFF
TRBV14	TRBJ2-7	-	CASSQWAGISYEQYF
TRBV12-1	TRBJ2-3	-	CASSIPTSGNTDTQYF